This note documents a single T cell receptor (beta chain) sequence. The sample belongs to a study of blood T cell repertoires in COVID-19. Study summary: From the United States, Italy and Spain came samples of acute and convalescent COVID-19. From T cells, B-cell-depleted T cells, or PBMCs came the material, which was cDNA or gDNA.

The CDR3 has 14 residues. The germline gives CDR1 SNHLY, CDR2 FYNNEI. The junction had 3 bases not matched to a gene; V was cut back by 5 bases and J by 3 bases. Sequenced by immunoSEQ multiplex PCR; TCRdb stores in-frame clones only, minus some. The top ten hold around 19% of the sample, which has about 130,000 clones, approximately 86% seen once. The sequence was collected from a woman in her 50s who had recovered from COVID-19. The chain carries TRBV2 and TRBJ2-2, with 7 positions matching TRBD1. Sequenced material: peripheral blood. The CDR3 protein is CASSRQGDTGELFF. The CDR3 nucleotides read TGTGCCAGCAGTCGACAGGGAGACACCGGGGAGCTGTTTTTT.